Here is one T cell receptor beta chain with its context. The antigen it binds to is not known. This may stem from a read error, because a much larger clone lies one nucleotide away. The data belong to a study of breast tumors, draining lymph nodes, adjacent tissues (TCRdb year 2016). Some background on the complete study: TCR beta repertoires were compared across tumor, adjacent nontumor tissue and axillary lymph nodes obtained from breast cancer patients. In human breast cancer, the study set out to evaluate how tumor, surrounding tissue and draining lymph node repertoires relate to one another and whether T cells may move between these sites. Broad study findings and their caveats: The conclusion that tumor T cells originate in lymph nodes was presented as consistent with a hypothesis rather than as directly demonstrated. Tumor T-cell repertoires showed less diversity than lymph node repertoires and more diversity than nontumor tissue repertoires, and tumor T-cell repertoires showed preferential V and J gene usage. The data were considered consistent with the idea that most tumor T cells come from the lymph node and then expand in tumor tissue. Tumor and nontumor tissue repertoires were found to be significantly more similar in luminal-like than in basal-like breast cancer.

The data were produced on an Illumina HiSeq 2000. TCR beta chain libraries were generated through multiplex PCR amplification. The amplified TCR beta chain products were analyzed by high-throughput sequencing. TCRdb reworked the public reads: Q25 trimming with fastp, MiXCR clone assembly, productive beta chains retained. Identical CDR3 proteins give one entry, which carries the most common genes and DNA. The sample table holds 150,000 to 200,000 distinct CDR3 sequences, of which about 33% were seen once. Over 3.5% of the sample is held by the ten biggest clonotypes. Its CDR3 holds 17 amino acids, cysteine through phenylalanine. Only the CDR3 DNA is retained, 51 bases long and in frame from the first base. Reading the germline V gene gives CDR1 SNHLY and CDR2 FYNNEI. The lymph node samples were taken from the axillary draining lymph nodes of breast cancer patients.

Sequencing used axillary lymph node tissue. This clonotype was obtained from a female donor with breast cancer. Some clones in this sample may be carry-over from other donors' samples. Recombination linked TRBV2 to TRBJ2-2, with 8 bases in between that match TRBD1. This receptor has the CDR3 CACSYSPGTGSVGELFF. The DNA sequence reads TGTGCCTGCAGTTACTCTCCCGGGACAGGTTCTGTCGGGGAGCTGTTTTTT. Joined to the reference TRBV2 and TRBJ2-2 proteins, this CDR3 gives the full variable domain: EPEVTQTPSHQVTQMGQEVILRCVPISNHLYFYWYRQILGQKVEFLVSFYNNEISEKSEIFDDQFSVERPDGSNFTLKIRSTKLEDSAMYFCACSYSPGTGSVGELFFGEGSRLTVL.